This TCR beta chain was obtained from a study of T cell responses to AZD1222 COVID-19 vaccine. This clone was recorded only once. Antigen unknown. Profiled with immunoSEQ multiplex PCR; TCRdb holds only in-frame clones, not every one. The table has around 94,000 clones, 85% to 90% seen once; the top ten hold roughly 3.5%. General study results and limits: A rise in Spike-specific TCR breadth and depth followed two AZD1222 doses. Distributed over spike, vaccine-associated CD4 TCRs predominated at 160-218 and 743-854. Epitopes outside B.1.351 and B.1.1.7 mutated regions reportedly drew nearly half of spike TCRs.

This specimen consisted of peripheral blood, obtained on day 0 of AZD1222 vaccination. The sequence was obtained from an adult in good health.

In nucleotides, the CDR3 is TGTGCCAGTAGCGTCATGGTCGGGGATGAAAAACTGTTTTTT. Protein sequence: CASSVMVGDEKLFF. The chain uses TRBV19 and TRBJ1-4; no firm D call. This CDR3 is built from 14 residues. Germline V gene sequence: CDR1 LNHDA, CDR2 SQIVND (reference sequence). Trimming removed 6 bases from V and 6 bases from J, with 14 bases in between.